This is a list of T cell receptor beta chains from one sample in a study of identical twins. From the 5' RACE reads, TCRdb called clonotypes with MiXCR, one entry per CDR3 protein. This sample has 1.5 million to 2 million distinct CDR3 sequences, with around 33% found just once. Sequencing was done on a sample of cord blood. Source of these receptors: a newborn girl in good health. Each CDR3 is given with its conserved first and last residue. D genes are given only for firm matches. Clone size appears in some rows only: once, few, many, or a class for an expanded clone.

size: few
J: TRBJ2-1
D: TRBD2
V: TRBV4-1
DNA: TGCGCCAGCAGCCAAGAGAGTCTCTTTCGACTAGCGGGGAAGGATGAGCAGTTCTTC
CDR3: CASSQESLFRLAGKDEQFF

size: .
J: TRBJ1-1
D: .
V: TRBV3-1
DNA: TGTGTCAGCAGCCAAGTAACGCTCAGGGAGACTGAAGCTTTCTTT
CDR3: CVSSQVTLRETEAFF

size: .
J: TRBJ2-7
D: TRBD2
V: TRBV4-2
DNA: TGTGCCAGCAGCCAAGATTCCGTGCGGGGGGCGGGAGAGCAGTACTTC
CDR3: CASSQDSVRGAGEQYF

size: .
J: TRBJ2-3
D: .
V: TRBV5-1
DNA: TGCGCCAGCAGCGTTTTGGGGGGCAGTGCTTCAGATACGCAGTATTTT
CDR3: CASSVLGGSASDTQYF

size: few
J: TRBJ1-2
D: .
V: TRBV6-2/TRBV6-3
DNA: TGTGCCAGCAGAACCTCCGGGACGGTTAACTATGGCTACACCTTC
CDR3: CASRTSGTVNYGYTF

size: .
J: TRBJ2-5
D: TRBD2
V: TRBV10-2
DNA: TGCGCCAGCAGTGAGCAGGGACTAGCGGCCTACAATGAGCAGTACTTC
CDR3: CASSEQGLAAYNEQYF

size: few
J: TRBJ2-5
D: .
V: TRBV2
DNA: TGTGCCAGCAGTGGTCCAGAGACCCAGTACTTC
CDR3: CASSGPETQYF

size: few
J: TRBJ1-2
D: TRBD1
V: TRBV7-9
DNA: TGTGCCAGCAGCTCAGCGACAGGGGCCAGCTTCTATGGCTACACCTTC
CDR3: CASSSATGASFYGYTF

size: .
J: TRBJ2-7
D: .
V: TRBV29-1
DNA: TGCAGCGTTGAAGGTGGGCTGTACAATGAGCAGTACTTC
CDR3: CSVEGGLYNEQYF

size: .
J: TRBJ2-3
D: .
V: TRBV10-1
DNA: TGCGCCAGCAGTGAGGGAGGGTGGGGAAGAACGGATACGCAGTATTTT
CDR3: CASSEGGWGRTDTQYF

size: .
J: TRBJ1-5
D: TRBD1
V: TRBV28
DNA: TGTGCCAGCAGACTGGGACAGGTCGGTCAGCCCCAGCATTTT
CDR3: CASRLGQVGQPQHF

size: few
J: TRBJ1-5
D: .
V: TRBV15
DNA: TGTGCCACCAGCAGAGATCGGAACAGGGTAAATCAGCCCCAGCATTTT
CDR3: CATSRDRNRVNQPQHF

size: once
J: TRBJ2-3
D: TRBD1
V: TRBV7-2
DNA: TGTGCCTGCAGCTTAGTAGGACAGGGGATCACAGATACGCAGTATTTT
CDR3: CACSLVGQGITDTQYF

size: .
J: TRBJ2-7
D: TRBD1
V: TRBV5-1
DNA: TGCGCCAGCACAGGGGGCTTGGCGGGGCCCTACGAGCAGTACTTC
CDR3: CASTGGLAGPYEQYF

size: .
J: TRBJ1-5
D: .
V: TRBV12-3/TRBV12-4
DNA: TGTGCCAGCAGTTTCGCGGACAATCAGCCCCAGCATTTT
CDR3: CASSFADNQPQHF

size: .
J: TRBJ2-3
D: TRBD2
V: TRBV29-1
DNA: TGCAGCGTTGAGTCTAGCGGGAGTACAGATACGCAGTATTTT
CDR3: CSVESSGSTDTQYF

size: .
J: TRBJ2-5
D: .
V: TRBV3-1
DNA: TGTGCCAGCAGACGCAACAGAGGGTCCGCGGGGGACAATGAGCAGTACTTC
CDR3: CASRRNRGSAGDNEQYF

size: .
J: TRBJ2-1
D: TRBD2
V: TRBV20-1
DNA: TGCAGTGCTGGGGGCGGGGGGAATGAGCAGTTCTTC
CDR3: CSAGGGGNEQFF

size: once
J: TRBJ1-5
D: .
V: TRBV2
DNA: TGTGCCAGCAGGGGAGAGCAGGGGAACAATCAGCCCCAGCATTTT
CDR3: CASRGEQGNNQPQHF

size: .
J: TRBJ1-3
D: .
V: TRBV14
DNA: TGTGCCAGCAGCCAAGTTTTCTCTGGAAACACCATATATTTT
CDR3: CASSQVFSGNTIYF

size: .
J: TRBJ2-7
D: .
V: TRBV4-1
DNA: TGCGCCAGCAGCCAAGAGCGCATAAAGGGAGCCTACGAGCAGTACTTC
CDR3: CASSQERIKGAYEQYF

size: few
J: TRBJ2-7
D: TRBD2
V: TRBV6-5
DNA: TGTGCCAGCAGGCGATCTAGCGGGAGGACCTACGAGCAGTACTTC
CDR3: CASRRSSGRTYEQYF

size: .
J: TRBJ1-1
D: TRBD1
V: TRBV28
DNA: TGTGCCAGCAGTCTTGGACAGGGGCAAGCTTTCTTT
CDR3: CASSLGQGQAFF

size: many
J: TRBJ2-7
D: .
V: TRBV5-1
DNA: TGCGCCAGCAGCTTCTTAACCTCCTACGAGCAGTACTTC
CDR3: CASSFLTSYEQYF

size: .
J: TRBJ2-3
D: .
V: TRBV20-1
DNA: TGCAGTGCTCTTCTTTTGGGACTTACGGACTCCACAGATACGCAGTATTTT
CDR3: CSALLLGLTDSTDTQYF

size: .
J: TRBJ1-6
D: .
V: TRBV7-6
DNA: TGTGCCAGCAGCCAATGGAATTCACCCCTCCACTTT
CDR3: CASSQWNSPLHF

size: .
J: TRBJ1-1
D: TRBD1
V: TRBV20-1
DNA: TGCAGTGCTAGAGCCCTTGGACAGGACACTGAAGCTTTCTTT
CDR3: CSARALGQDTEAFF

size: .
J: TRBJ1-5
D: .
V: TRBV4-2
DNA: TGTGCCAGCAGCCAAGATTCTACAGGGTGGAGTCAGCCCCAGCATTTT
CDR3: CASSQDSTGWSQPQHF

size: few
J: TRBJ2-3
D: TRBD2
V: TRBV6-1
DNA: TGTGCCAGCATCCTTCGAAGAGCGGGGGGCCCCGATACGCAGTATTTT
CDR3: CASILRRAGGPDTQYF

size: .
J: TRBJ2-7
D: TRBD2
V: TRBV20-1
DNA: TGCAGTGGACGGGAGGGTGGTTGGAACGAGCAGTACTTC
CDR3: CSGREGGWNEQYF

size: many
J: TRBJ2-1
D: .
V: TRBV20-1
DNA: TGCAGTGCTAGCGGGCGCAATGAGCAGTTCTTC
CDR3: CSASGRNEQFF

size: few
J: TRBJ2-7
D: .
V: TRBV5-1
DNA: TGCGCCAGCAGCTTGGATATCCACGAGCAGTACTTC
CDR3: CASSLDIHEQYF

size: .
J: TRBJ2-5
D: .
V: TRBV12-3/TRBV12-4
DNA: TGTGCCAGCAGTTTCGGGGGAGGCCCCAAAGAGACCCAGTACTTC
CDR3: CASSFGGGPKETQYF

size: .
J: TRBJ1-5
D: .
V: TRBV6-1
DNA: TGTGCCAGCAGTGAATACCGGGAGAGCAATCAGCCCCAGCATTTT
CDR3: CASSEYRESNQPQHF

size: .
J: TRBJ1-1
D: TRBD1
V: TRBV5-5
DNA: TGTGCCAGCAGCTTCGGGGGACAGCTTCCGAACACTGAAGCTTTCTTT
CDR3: CASSFGGQLPNTEAFF

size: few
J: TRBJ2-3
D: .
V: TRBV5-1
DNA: TGCGCCACCTGGGGGCAGGGGAAAGATACGCAGTATTTT
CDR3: CATWGQGKDTQYF

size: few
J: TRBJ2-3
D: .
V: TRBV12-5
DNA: TGTGCTAGTGGTTTGGGGGGCCCAGATACGCAGTATTTT
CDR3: CASGLGGPDTQYF

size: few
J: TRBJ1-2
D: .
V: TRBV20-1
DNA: TGCAGTGCTGACGGCCGGGCAGGGATGGCTACTAACTATGGCTACACCTTC
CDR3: CSADGRAGMATNYGYTF

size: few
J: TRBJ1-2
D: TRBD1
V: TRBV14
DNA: TGTGCCAGCAGCCAAGAGGGACAGGGGAGAAGTGGCTACACCTTC
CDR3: CASSQEGQGRSGYTF

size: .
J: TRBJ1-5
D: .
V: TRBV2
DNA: TGTGCCAGCAGTGTGAGTGGTAATCAGCCCCAGCATTTT
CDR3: CASSVSGNQPQHF

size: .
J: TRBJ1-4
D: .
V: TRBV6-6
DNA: TGTGCCAGCAGTTACAATGGGGGTTTAGAAAAACTGTTTTTT
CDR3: CASSYNGGLEKLFF

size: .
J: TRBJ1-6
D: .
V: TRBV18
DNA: TGTGCCAGCTCCGCCCAGGGTTCACCCCTCCACTTT
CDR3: CASSAQGSPLHF

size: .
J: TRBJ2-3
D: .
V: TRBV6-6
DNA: TGTGCCAGCAGAGCCCCGGCGGACCATAGCACAGATACGCAGTATTTT
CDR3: CASRAPADHSTDTQYF

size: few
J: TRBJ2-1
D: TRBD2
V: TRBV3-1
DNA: TGTGCCAGCAGCCCTGGACTAGCGGGAGTCAAGGAGCAGTTCTTC
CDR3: CASSPGLAGVKEQFF

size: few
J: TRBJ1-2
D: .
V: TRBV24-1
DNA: TGTGCCACCAGTGATTCCTCGTGGGGTGGCTACACCTTC
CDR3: CATSDSSWGGYTF